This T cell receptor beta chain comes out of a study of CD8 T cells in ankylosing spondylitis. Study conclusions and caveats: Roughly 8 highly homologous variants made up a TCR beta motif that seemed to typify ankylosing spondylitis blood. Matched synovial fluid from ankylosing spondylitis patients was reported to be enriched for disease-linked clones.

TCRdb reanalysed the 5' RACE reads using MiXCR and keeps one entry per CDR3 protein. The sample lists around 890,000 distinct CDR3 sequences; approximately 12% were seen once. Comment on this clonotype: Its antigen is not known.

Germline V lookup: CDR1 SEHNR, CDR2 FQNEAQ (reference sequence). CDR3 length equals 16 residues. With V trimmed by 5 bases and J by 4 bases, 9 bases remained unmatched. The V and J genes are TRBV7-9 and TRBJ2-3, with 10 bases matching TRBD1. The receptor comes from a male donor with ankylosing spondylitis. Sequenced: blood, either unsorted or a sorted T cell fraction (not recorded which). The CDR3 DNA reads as TGTGCCAGCAGCCGCGCGGACAGGGGGTTTGCAGATACGCAGTATTTT. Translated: CASSRADRGFADTQYF.